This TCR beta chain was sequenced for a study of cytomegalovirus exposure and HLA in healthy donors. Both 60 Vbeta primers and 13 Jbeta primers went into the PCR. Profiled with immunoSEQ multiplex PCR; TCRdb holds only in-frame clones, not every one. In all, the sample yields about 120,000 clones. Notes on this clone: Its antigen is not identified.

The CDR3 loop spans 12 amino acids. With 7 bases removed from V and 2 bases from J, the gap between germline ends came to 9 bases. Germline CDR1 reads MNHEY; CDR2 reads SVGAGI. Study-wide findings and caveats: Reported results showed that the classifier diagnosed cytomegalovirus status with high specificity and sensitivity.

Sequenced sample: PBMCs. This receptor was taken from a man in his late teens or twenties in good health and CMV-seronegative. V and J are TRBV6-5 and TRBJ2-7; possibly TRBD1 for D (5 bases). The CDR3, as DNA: TGTGCCAGCACCTCAGGGACCTACGAGCAGTACTTC. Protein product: CASTSGTYEQYF.